What follows describes a single T cell receptor (beta chain). This sample stems from a study of response to subunit inactivated influenza vaccine. CDR1 is GTSNPN, CDR2 SVGIG, per germline (reference sequence). Trimming took 5 bases from V and 7 from J, leaving 13 bases between them. CDR3 length equals 12 residues. TCRdb analysed the RT-PCR reads with MiXCR anew, one entry per CDR3 protein. The table lists about 500,000 distinct CDR3 sequences, about 17% of them singletons. The specimen comprised CD4+ T cells sorted from PBMCs, sampled about 23 months after vaccination. The chain carries TRBV30 and TRBJ2-3; D gene ambiguous. The sequence was obtained from a man between 50 and 75 years old who received an inactivated influenza vaccine. CDR3 bases: TGTGCCTGGGAGGCTGGCATGAATACGCAGTATTTT. This encodes CAWEAGMNTQYF.